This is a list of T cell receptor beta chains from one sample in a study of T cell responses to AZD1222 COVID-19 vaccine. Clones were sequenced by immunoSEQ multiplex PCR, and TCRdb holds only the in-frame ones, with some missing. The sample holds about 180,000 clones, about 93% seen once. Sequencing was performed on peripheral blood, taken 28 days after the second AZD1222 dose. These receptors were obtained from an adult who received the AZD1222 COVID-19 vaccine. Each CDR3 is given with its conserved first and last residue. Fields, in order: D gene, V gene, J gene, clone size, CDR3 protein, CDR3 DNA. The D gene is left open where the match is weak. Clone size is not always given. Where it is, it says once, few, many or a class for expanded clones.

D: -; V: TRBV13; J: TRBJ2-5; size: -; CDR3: CASSASSGLRFQYF; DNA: TGTGCCAGCAGCGCATCATCGGGACTGAGGTTCCAGTACTTC
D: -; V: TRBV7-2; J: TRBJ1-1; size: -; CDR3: CASSLNGGFGRNTEAFF; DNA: TGTGCCAGCAGCCTAAACGGGGGTTTCGGACGGAACACTGAAGCTTTCTTT
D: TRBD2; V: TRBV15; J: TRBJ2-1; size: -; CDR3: CATSSVRAGPYNEQFF; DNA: TGTGCCACCAGCAGTGTAAGAGCGGGGCCCTACAATGAGCAGTTCTTC
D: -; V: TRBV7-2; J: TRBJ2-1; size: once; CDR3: CASSLAHPLNEQFF; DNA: TGTGCCAGCAGCTTAGCGCACCCACTCAATGAGCAGTTCTTC
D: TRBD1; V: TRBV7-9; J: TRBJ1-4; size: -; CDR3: CASSRTGNNEKLFF; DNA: TGTGCCAGCAGCAGGACAGGGAATAATGAAAAACTGTTTTTT
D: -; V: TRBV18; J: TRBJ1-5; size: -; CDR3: CASSPSQSFGNQPQHF; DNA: TGTGCCAGCTCACCATCCCAGTCCTTTGGGAATCAGCCCCAGCATTTT
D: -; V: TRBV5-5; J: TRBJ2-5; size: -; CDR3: CASSPTETQYF; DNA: TGTGCCAGCAGCCCGACAGAGACCCAGTACTTC
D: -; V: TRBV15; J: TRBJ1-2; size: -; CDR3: CATSRDQTSTEYTF; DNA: TGTGCCACCAGCAGAGATCAGACCTCTACGGAGTACACCTTC
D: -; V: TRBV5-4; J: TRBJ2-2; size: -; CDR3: CASSLASQGGTGELFF; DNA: TGTGCCAGCAGCTTGGCCTCGCAAGGAGGCACCGGGGAGCTGTTTTTT
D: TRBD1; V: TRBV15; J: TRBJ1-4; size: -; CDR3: CATSTIQGSNEKLFF; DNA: TGTGCCACCAGCACCATACAGGGGTCTAATGAAAAACTGTTTTTT
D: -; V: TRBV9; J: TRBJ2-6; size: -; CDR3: CASSPNLAGANVLTF; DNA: TGTGCCAGCAGTCCTAATTTAGCGGGGGCCAACGTCCTGACTTTC
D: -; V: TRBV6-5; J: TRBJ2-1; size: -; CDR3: CASNRGGYNEQFF; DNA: TGTGCCAGCAATAGGGGGGGTTACAATGAGCAGTTCTTC
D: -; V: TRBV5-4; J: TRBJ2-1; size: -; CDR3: CASSLQNSYNEQFF; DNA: TGTGCCAGCAGCTTACAGAATTCCTACAATGAGCAGTTCTTC
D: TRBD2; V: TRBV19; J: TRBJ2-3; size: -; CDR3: CASSTIAGGADTQYF; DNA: TGTGCCAGTAGTACCATAGCGGGAGGGGCAGATACGCAGTATTTT
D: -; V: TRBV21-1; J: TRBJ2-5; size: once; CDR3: CASSHRVQETQYF; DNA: TGTGCCAGCAGCCACCGGGTCCAAGAGACCCAGTACTTC
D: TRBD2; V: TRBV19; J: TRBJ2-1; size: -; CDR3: CASSTLAGGPHNEQFF; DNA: TGTGCCAGTAGTACTCTAGCGGGGGGCCCCCACAATGAGCAGTTCTTC
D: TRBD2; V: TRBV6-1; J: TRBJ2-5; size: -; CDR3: CASSEATSGGETQYF; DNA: TGTGCCAGCAGTGAAGCGACTAGCGGGGGAGAGACCCAGTACTTC
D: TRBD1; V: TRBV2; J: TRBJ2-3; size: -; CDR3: CAGRQGAKADTQYF; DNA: TGTGCCGGCCGACAGGGGGCTAAAGCAGATACGCAGTATTTT
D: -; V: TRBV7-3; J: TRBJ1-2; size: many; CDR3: CASSLNQGNEGYTF; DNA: TGTGCCAGCAGCTTAAATCAGGGAAATGAGGGCTACACCTTC
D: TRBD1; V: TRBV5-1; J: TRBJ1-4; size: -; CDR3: CASSGQMGTGYEKLFF; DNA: TGCGCCAGCAGCGGGCAGATGGGGACAGGGTATGAAAAACTGTTTTTT
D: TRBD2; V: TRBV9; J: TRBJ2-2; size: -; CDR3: CASNRLAGDPGELFF; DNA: TGTGCCAGCAACCGACTAGCGGGGGACCCCGGGGAGCTGTTTTTT
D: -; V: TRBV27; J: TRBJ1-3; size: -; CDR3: CASSGPGLNTIYF; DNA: TGTGCCAGCAGTGGGCCGGGGTTAAACACCATATATTTT
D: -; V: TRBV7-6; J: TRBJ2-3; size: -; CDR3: CASSLGYSSPDTQYF; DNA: TGTGCCAGCAGCTTAGGGTATTCTAGCCCAGATACGCAGTATTTT
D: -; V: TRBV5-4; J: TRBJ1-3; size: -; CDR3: CASSVDSFGNTIYF; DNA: TGTGCCAGCAGCGTGGACAGTTTCGGAAACACCATATATTTT
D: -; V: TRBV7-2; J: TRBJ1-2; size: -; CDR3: CASSLVRRDGYTF; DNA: TGTGCCAGCAGCTTAGTCCGCAGGGACGGCTACACCTTC
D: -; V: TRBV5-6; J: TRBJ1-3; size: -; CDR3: CASSPGPSGNTIYF; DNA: TGTGCCAGCAGTCCGGGCCCTTCTGGAAACACCATATATTTT
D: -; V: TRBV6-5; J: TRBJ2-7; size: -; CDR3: CASSYSHNAGNYEQYF; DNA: TGTGCCAGCAGTTACTCCCATAATGCTGGGAACTACGAGCAGTACTTC
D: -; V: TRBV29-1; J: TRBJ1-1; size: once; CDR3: CSVEGVWAAKSGTEAFF; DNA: TGCAGCGTTGAAGGGGTCTGGGCGGCCAAAAGTGGCACTGAAGCTTTCTTT
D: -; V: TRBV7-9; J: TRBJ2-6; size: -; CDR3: CASSTSSGGNSGANVLTF; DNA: TGTGCCAGCAGCACAAGTTCAGGGGGGAACTCTGGGGCCAACGTCCTGACTTTC
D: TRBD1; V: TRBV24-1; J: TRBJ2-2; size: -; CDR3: CATSPGQGAWAGELFF; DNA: TGTGCCACCAGCCCTGGACAGGGGGCGTGGGCCGGGGAGCTGTTTTTT
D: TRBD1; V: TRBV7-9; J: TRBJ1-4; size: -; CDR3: CASSRNSGGVGEKLFF; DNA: TGTGCCAGCAGCCGTAATTCAGGGGGCGTAGGTGAAAAACTGTTTTTT
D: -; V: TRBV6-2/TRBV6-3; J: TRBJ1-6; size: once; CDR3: CASSYSGVNNSPLHF; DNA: TGTGCCAGCAGTTACTCAGGGGTAAATAATTCACCCCTCCACTTT
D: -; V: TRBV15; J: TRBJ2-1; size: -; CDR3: CATSRPGRPSYNEQFF; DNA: TGTGCCACCAGCAGACCCGGACGGCCGTCCTACAATGAGCAGTTCTTC